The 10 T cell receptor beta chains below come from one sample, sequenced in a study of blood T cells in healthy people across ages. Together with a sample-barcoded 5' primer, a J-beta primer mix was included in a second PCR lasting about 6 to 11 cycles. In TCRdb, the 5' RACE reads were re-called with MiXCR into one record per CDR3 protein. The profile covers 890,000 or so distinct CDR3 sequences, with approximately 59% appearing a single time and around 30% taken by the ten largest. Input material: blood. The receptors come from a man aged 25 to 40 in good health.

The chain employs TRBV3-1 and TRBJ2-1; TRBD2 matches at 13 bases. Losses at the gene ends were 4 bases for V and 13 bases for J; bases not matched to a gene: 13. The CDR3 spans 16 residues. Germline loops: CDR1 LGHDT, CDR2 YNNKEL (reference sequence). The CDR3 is CASSLGLAGTQETQFF. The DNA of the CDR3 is TGTGCCAGCAGCCTGGGACTAGCGGGGACCCAGGAGACCCAGTTCTTC.

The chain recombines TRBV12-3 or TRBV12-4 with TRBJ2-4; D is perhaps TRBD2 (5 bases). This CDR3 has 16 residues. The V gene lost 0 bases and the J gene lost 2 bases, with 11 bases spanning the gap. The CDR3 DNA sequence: TGTGCCAGCAGTTTAGCAGGGAGTGCTCCCAAAAACATTCAGTACTTC. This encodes CASSLAGSAPKNIQYF.

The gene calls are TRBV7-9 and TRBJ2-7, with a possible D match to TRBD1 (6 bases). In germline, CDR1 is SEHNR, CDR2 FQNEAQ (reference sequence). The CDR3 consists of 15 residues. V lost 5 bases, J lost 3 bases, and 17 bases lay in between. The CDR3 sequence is CASSPRQAVGYEQYF. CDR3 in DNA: TGTGCCAGCAGCCCCCGACAGGCAGTGGGCTACGAGCAGTACTTC.

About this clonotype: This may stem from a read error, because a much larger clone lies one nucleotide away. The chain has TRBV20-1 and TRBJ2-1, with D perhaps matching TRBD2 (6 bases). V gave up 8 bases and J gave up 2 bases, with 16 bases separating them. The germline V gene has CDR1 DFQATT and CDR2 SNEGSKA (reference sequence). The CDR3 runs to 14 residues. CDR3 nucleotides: TGCAGTACTTACAGACTAGACACCTACAATGAGCAGTTCTTC. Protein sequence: CSTYRLDTYNEQFF.

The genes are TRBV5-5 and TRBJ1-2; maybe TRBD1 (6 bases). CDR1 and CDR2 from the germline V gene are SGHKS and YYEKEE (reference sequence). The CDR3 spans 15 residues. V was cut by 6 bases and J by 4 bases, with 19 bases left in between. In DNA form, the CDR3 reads TGTGCCAGCACCGGTACGGGGGGCGGGAGCTATGGCTACACCTTC. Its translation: CASTGTGGGSYGYTF.

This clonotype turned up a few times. The CDR3: CASSLVGGAEGADTQYF. Written as DNA, the CDR3 is TGTGCCAGCAGCTTAGTTGGTGGGGCGGAGGGAGCAGATACGCAGTATTTT. This rearrangement joins TRBV7-2 to TRBJ2-3; tentatively, D is TRBD2 (6 bases). V dropped 1 base and J dropped 4 bases, with 18 bases sitting between them. The CDR3 spans 17 residues. Per germline, CDR1 SGHTA and CDR2 FQGNSA. The entire variable domain, with the rest obtained from reference TRBV7-2 and TRBJ2-3, is as follows: GAGVSQSPSNKVTEKGKDVELRCDPISGHTALYWYRQSLGQGLEFLIYFQGNSAPDKSGLPSDRFSAERTGGSVSTLTIQRTQQEDSAVYLCASSLVGGAEGADTQYFGPGTRLTVL.

CDR3 protein: CSVEPGDGQYF. The CDR3 DNA is TGCAGCGTTGAGCCAGGGGATGGGCAGTATTTT. This chain uses TRBV29-1 with TRBJ2-3; weak D call: TRBD1 (6 bases). V lost 3 bases to trimming and J lost 11 bases, with 12 bases between them. The germline V gene encodes CDR1 SQVTM and CDR2 ANQGSEA. The CDR3 runs to 11 residues.

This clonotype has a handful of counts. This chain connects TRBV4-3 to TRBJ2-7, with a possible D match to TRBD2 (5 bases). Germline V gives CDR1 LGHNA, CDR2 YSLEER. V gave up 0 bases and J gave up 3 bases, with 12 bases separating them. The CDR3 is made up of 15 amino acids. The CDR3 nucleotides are TGCGCCAGCAGCCAAGAGCAAGGGAGTAGCTACGAGCAGTACTTC. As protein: CASSQEQGSSYEQYF.

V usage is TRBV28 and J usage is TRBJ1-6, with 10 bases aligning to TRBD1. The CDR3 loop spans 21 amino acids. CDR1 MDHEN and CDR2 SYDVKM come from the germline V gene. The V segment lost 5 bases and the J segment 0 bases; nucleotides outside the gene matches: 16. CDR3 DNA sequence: TGTGCCAGCAGTCTCACAAGCCGGGACAGGGGCTCAAGCTCCTATAATTCACCCCTCCACTTT. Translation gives CASSLTSRDRGSSSYNSPLHF.

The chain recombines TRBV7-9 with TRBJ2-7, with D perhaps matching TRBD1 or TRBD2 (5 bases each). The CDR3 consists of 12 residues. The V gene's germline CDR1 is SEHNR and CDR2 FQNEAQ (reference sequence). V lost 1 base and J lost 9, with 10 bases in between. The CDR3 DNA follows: TGTGCCAGCAGCTTAGGCAGGGACGGGCAGTACTTC. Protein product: CASSLGRDGQYF.